Listed below are T cell receptor beta chains from one sample, sequenced in a study of spatial heterogeneity in lung cancer. TCRdb ran MiXCR on the 5' RACE reads and lists one entry per CDR3 protein. The repertoire holds some 47,000 distinct CDR3 sequences, about 7% seen once, with around 2.6% in the top ten. The sample here was PBMCs, taken at surgery. The receptors here all came from a female donor with early-stage non-small cell lung cancer. CDR3s include the opening cysteine and the closing phenylalanine or tryptophan. The D gene is left open where the match is weak. Clone size, where shown, is once, few, many, or a class for clones that have expanded.

size,V,D,J,DNA,CDR3
NA,TRBV7-8,NA,TRBJ2-3,TGTGCCAGCAGCTTAACGGCCCCTCACACAGATACGCAGTATTTT,CASSLTAPHTDTQYF
few,TRBV7-8,NA,TRBJ2-5,TGTGCCAGCAGCTTAGAACAAGAGACCCAGTACTTC,CASSLEQETQYF
many,TRBV7-2,NA,TRBJ2-3,TGTGCCAGCAGCTTAGGTCTAGGTCACACAGATACGCAGTATTTT,CASSLGLGHTDTQYF
few,TRBV6-2/TRBV6-3,NA,TRBJ2-7,TGTGCCAGCAGAGAAAGTCGGTCGGGGCAGTACTTC,CASRESRSGQYF
many,TRBV5-1,TRBD1,TRBJ2-7,TGCGCCAGCACGAGGGACAGGGGCTCCTACGAGCAGTACTTC,CASTRDRGSYEQYF
many,TRBV20-1,NA,TRBJ2-5,TGCAGTGCCGGCTTCGGGGAGACCCAGTACTTC,CSAGFGETQYF
many,TRBV7-2,NA,TRBJ2-7,TGTGCCAGCAGCTTAGGGAAACAGGGCTACGAGCAGTACTTC,CASSLGKQGYEQYF
few,TRBV28,NA,TRBJ2-3,TGTGCCAGCAGTTTATCTAGGAGCCGCACAGATACGCAGTATTTT,CASSLSRSRTDTQYF
many,TRBV3-1,NA,TRBJ1-2,TGTGCCGCTCAAGACCAAGCGAATTTGCAATTCACCTTC,CAAQDQANLQFTF
once,TRBV6-1,NA,TRBJ1-6,TGTGCCAGCAGTGACCTGAGTAATTTACCCCTCCACTTT,CASSDLSNLPLHF
many,TRBV30,NA,TRBJ1-1,TGTGCCTGGGGGTGGGGGGATGTGAAAGCTTTCTTT,CAWGWGDVKAFF
NA,TRBV4-1,TRBD1,TRBJ1-5,TGCGCCAGCAGCCCCCGGGACAGGGTATATAGCAATCAGCCCCAGCATTTT,CASSPRDRVYSNQPQHF
many,TRBV20-1,TRBD1,TRBJ2-7,TGCAGTGCTACTTTTCCGGGACAGGCCTCCTACGAGCAGTACTTC,CSATFPGQASYEQYF
many,TRBV3-1,TRBD1,TRBJ2-2,TGTGCCAGCAGCCAAACAGGGGCCCCTACCGGGGAGCTGTTTTTT,CASSQTGAPTGELFF
few,TRBV19,TRBD1,TRBJ1-1,TGTGCCAGTAGTATTCAGGGACAGGGCACTGAAGCTTTCTTT,CASSIQGQGTEAFF
many,TRBV20-1,NA,TRBJ1-1,TGCAGTGGTGTAGGCCTTTCTAACACTGAAGCTTTCTTT,CSGVGLSNTEAFF
NA,TRBV5-1,NA,TRBJ2-6,TGCGCCAGCTCGGACCAGGGCCCTTCTCTCTTGGGGGCCAACGTCCTGACTTTC,CASSDQGPSLLGANVLTF
few,TRBV7-2,NA,TRBJ1-3,TGTGCCAGCAGCCGGGACCCTCGAAACACCATATATTTT,CASSRDPRNTIYF
few,TRBV6-2/TRBV6-3,TRBD2,TRBJ2-1,TGTGCCAGCAGGAAGAGCGGGGATCTCGACAATGAGCAGTTCTTC,CASRKSGDLDNEQFF
many,TRBV3-1,TRBD2,TRBJ2-1,TGTGCCAGCAGCCGCAACAGGCGGGGGGGCTCGGATGAGCAGTTCTTC,CASSRNRRGGSDEQFF
many,TRBV20-1,TRBD1,TRBJ2-6,TGCAGTGCTAGCCCCGGGACAGTCAGCTCTGGGGCCAACGTCCTGACTTTC,CSASPGTVSSGANVLTF
many,TRBV5-1,NA,TRBJ1-2,TGCGCCAGCAGCCCGGACGTAAACTATGGCTACACCTTC,CASSPDVNYGYTF
many,TRBV15,TRBD1,TRBJ2-7,TGTGCCACCAGCTCCCCATCCGGGACAGGGGTCCGCGAGCAGTACTTC,CATSSPSGTGVREQYF
many,TRBV4-1,NA,TRBJ2-7,TGCGCCAGCAGCCACTCTTTGTTCTCAGGGGACTCCTACGAGCAGTACTTC,CASSHSLFSGDSYEQYF
NA,TRBV7-9,NA,TRBJ1-2,TGTGCCAGCAGCAGAGGGGGAGGCTATGGCTACACCTTC,CASSRGGGYGYTF
few,TRBV7-2,NA,TRBJ1-2,TGTGCCAGCAGCTTCTCTGGGAGAGATGGCTACACCTTC,CASSFSGRDGYTF
NA,TRBV7-2,NA,TRBJ2-1,TGTGCCAGCAGCTCTACGGGATACTACAATGAGCAGTTCTTC,CASSSTGYYNEQFF
many,TRBV4-3,TRBD2,TRBJ2-1,TGCGCCAGCAGCCCCCGGACTAGCTCCTACAATGAGCAGTTCTTC,CASSPRTSSYNEQFF
few,TRBV5-1,TRBD1,TRBJ2-5,TGCGCCAGCCGGACAGGAGGAGGTCAAGAGACCCAGTACTTC,CASRTGGGQETQYF
NA,TRBV6-2/TRBV6-3,NA,TRBJ2-7,TGTGCCAGCAGTCAGACAGCCTCCTACGAGCAGTACTTC,CASSQTASYEQYF
many,TRBV7-7,TRBD1,TRBJ2-2,TGTGCTAGCAGCTCACAAGGGACAGGGGTGGTCGGGGAGCTGTTTTTT,CASSSQGTGVVGELFF
many,TRBV28,NA,TRBJ2-4,TGTGCCAGCAGAGAGACAGCTAGAGCCAAAAACATTCAGTACTTC,CASRETARAKNIQYF
many,TRBV20-1,TRBD2,TRBJ2-1,TGCAGTGCTAGATCACAGACTAGCGGGGGATACAATGAGCAGTTCTTC,CSARSQTSGGYNEQFF
few,TRBV5-6,NA,TRBJ2-3,TGTGCCAGCAGGGGGAGACAGTTTGGGGATACGCAGTATTTT,CASRGRQFGDTQYF
NA,TRBV7-2,TRBD1,TRBJ2-1,TGTGCCAGCAGCTCCCCGGGACAGGCCCTGAATGAGCAGTTCTTC,CASSSPGQALNEQFF
many,TRBV2,NA,TRBJ2-7,TGTGCCAGCAGTGGGACGGTTAACTCCTACGAGCAGTACTTC,CASSGTVNSYEQYF
many,TRBV28,NA,TRBJ2-5,TGTGCCAGCAGTTTTAGGGATTTCCAAGAGACCCAGTACTTC,CASSFRDFQETQYF
NA,TRBV30,NA,TRBJ1-1,TGTGCCTTTCACTACAGGGAGGGCACTGAAGCTTTCTTT,CAFHYREGTEAFF
few,TRBV20-1,NA,TRBJ1-2,TGCAGTGCTCAGGGGTCGTTCTATGGCTACACCTTC,CSAQGSFYGYTF
few,TRBV27,TRBD1,TRBJ2-7,TGTGCCAGCAGTTTACTCGGACAGGGTAAGGGCGAGCAGTACTTC,CASSLLGQGKGEQYF
few,TRBV4-1,TRBD2,TRBJ2-3,TGCGCCAGCAGCCAAGGTGTGGCGGGGGGTAGGACAGATACGCAGTATTTT,CASSQGVAGGRTDTQYF
many,TRBV30,TRBD1,TRBJ1-3,TGTGCCTGGAGTGCGGGACAGGTCTCTGGAAACACCATATATTTT,CAWSAGQVSGNTIYF
many,TRBV28,NA,TRBJ2-2,TGTGCCAGCAGTTTATGGTCAGGAATTTCGGGCCCTGCTGCGGGGGAGCTGTTTTTT,CASSLWSGISGPAAGELFF
many,TRBV9,NA,TRBJ2-7,TGTGCCAGCAGCCCAGACACCTTCTACGAGCAGTACTTC,CASSPDTFYEQYF
NA,TRBV5-1,NA,TRBJ2-2,TGCGCCAGCAGCTTGGTGCCAGCGGAGAACACCGGGGAGCTGTTTTTT,CASSLVPAENTGELFF
many,TRBV7-3,TRBD1,TRBJ1-2,TGTGCCAGCAGCCTCGGGACAGGGGGAGGCTACACCTTC,CASSLGTGGGYTF
NA,TRBV20-1,NA,TRBJ2-3,TGCAGTGCTAGAGCAGCGGTAACTAGCACAGATACGCAGTATTTT,CSARAAVTSTDTQYF
NA,TRBV5-1,NA,TRBJ2-3,TGCGCCAGCAGCTTGGTTTCTAGCACAGATACGCAGTATTTT,CASSLVSSTDTQYF
many,TRBV28,NA,TRBJ2-2,TGTGCCAGCAGCTTCACCGGGACAAACACCGGGGAGCTGTTTTTT,CASSFTGTNTGELFF
NA,TRBV9,NA,TRBJ1-1,TGTGCCAGCAGCGTGGAGATGAACACTGAAGCTTTCTTT,CASSVEMNTEAFF
many,TRBV28,NA,TRBJ1-2,TGTGCCAGCAGTTCCCCCGGGGCAGGGCAATCCGGCGGCTACACCTTC,CASSSPGAGQSGGYTF
many,TRBV7-8,NA,TRBJ2-2,TGTGCCAGCAGCTTCGGGGGGAACACCGGGGAGCTGTTTTTT,CASSFGGNTGELFF
few,TRBV5-1,NA,TRBJ1-2,TGCGCCAGCAGCTCGGGGCCAGTTTTTCTCTATGGCTACACCTTC,CASSSGPVFLYGYTF
many,TRBV30,TRBD1,TRBJ2-2,TGTGCCTGTACCCGGGACAGGGGCAGGAGGGAGCTGTTTTTT,CACTRDRGRRELFF
many,TRBV28,NA,TRBJ1-1,TGTGCCAGCAGCCCACCCGACGGGTCGGGCACTGAAGCTTTCTTT,CASSPPDGSGTEAFF